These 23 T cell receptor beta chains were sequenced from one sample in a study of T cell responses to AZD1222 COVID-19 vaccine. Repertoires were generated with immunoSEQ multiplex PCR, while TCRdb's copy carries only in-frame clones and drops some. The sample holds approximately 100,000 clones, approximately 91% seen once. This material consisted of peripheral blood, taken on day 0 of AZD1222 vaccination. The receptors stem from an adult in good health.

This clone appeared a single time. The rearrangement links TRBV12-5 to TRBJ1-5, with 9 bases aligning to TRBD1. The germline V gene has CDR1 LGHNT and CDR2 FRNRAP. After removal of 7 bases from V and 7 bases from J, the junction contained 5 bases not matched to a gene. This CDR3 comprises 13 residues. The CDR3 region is CASEGTGHQPQHF. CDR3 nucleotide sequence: TGTGCTAGTGAAGGGACAGGGCACCAGCCCCAGCATTTT.

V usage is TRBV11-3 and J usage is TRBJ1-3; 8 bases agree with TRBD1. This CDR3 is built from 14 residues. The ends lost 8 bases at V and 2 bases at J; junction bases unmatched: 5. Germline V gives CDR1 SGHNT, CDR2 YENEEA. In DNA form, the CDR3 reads TGTGCCAGCTCGAAACAGGGGGCTGGAAACACCATATATTTT. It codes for CASSKQGAGNTIYF.

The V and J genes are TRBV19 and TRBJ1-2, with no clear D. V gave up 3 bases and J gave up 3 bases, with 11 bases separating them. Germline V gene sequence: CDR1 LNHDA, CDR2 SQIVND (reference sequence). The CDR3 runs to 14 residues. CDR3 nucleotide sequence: TGTGCCAGTAGTATCTCCAGGCTTGACTATGGCTACACCTTC. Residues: CASSISRLDYGYTF.

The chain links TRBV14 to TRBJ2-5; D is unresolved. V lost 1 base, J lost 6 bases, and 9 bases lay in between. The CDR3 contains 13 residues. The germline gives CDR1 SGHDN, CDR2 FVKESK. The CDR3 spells CASSQVDVKTQYF. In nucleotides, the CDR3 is TGTGCCAGCAGCCAAGTGGATGTTAAGACCCAGTACTTC.

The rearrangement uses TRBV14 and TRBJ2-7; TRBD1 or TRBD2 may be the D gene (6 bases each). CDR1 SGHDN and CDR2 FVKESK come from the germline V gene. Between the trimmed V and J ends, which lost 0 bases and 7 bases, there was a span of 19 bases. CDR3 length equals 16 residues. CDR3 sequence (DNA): TGTGCCAGCAGCCAAGAACTGGGGGGCGAACGTAGGGAGCAGTACTTC. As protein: CASSQELGGERREQYF.

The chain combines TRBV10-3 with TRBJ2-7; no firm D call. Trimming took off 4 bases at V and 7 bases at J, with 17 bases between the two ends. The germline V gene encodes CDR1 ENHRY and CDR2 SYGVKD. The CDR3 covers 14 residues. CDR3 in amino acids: CAISAGFPKGEQYF. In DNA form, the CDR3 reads TGTGCCATCAGTGCGGGCTTTCCCAAGGGTGAGCAGTACTTC.

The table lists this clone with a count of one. This CDR3 is CASSVGGGGPYSTDTQYF. The CDR3 nucleotides are TGTGCCAGCAGCGTAGGTGGGGGAGGACCCTACAGCACAGATACGCAGTATTTT. The chain combines TRBV9 with TRBJ2-3; tentative D call: TRBD2 (6 bases). V was pared by 0 bases and J by 0 bases, with 17 bases between. Germline CDR1 is SGDLS and CDR2 is YYNGEE. The CDR3 covers 18 residues.

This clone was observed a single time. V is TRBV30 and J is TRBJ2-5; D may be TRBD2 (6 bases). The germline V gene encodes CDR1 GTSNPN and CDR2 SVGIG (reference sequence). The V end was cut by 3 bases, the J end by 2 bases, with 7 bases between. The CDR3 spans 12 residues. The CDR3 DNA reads TGTGCCTGGAGCGGACTACAAGAGACCCAGTACTTC. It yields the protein CAWSGLQETQYF.

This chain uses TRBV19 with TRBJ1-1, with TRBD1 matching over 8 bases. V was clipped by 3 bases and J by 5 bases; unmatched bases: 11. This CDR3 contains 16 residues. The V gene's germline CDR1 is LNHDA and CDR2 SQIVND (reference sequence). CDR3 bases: TGTGCCAGTAGTATCCCCCCGACAGGGGATAGGACTGAAGCTTTCTTT. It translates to CASSIPPTGDRTEAFF.

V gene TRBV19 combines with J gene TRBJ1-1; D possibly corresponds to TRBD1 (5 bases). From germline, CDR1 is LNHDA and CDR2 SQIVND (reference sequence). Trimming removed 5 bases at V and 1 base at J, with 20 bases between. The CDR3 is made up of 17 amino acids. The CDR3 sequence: CASSQVGAAAGNTEAFF. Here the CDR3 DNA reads TGTGCCAGTAGTCAGGTCGGGGCCGCCGCGGGGAACACTGAAGCTTTCTTT.

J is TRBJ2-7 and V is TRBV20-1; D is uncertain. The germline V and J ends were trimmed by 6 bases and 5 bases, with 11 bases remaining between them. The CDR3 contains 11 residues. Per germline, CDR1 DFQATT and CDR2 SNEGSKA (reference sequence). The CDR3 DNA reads TGCAGTGCGACCAAACGGGACGAGCAGTACTTC. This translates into CSATKRDEQYF.

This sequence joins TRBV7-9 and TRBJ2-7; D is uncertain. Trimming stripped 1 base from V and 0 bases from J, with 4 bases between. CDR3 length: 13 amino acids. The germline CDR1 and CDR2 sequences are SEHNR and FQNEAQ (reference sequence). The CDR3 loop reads CASSLGHSYEQYF. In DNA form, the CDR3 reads TGTGCCAGCAGCTTAGGACACTCCTACGAGCAGTACTTC.

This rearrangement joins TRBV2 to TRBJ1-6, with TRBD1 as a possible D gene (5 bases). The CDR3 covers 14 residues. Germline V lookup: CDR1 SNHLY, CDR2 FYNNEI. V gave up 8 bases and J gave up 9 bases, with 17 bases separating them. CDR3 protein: CASQTEGLISPLHF. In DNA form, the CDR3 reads TGTGCCAGCCAGACAGAAGGCTTGATTTCACCCCTCCACTTT.

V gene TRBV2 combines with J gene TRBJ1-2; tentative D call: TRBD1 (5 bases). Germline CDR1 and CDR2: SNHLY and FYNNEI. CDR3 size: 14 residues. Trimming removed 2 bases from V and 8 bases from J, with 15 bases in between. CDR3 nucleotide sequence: TGTGCCAGCAGTGAAAGGTCCGACAGAGGGGGCTACACCTTC. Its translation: CASSERSDRGGYTF.

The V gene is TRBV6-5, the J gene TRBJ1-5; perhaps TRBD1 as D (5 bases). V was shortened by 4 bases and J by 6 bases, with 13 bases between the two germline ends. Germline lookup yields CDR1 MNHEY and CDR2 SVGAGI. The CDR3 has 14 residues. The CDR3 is CASSWTRQTQPQHF. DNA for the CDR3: TGTGCCAGCAGTTGGACACGACAAACTCAGCCCCAGCATTTT.

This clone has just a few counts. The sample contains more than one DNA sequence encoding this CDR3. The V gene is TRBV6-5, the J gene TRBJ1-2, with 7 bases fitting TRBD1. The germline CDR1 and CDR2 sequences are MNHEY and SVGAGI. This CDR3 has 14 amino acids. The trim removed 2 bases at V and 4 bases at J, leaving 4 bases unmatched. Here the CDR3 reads CASSYGGQPYGYTF. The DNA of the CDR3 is TGTGCCAGCAGTTACGGGGGACAGCCCTATGGCTACACCTTC.

The CDR3 coding sequence is TGTGCCAGCAGCCGCGGTTCCGGGGGCGGGGAGACCCAGTACTTC. It specifies CASSRGSGGGETQYF. The genes are TRBV6-2 or TRBV6-3 and TRBJ2-5; tentatively, D is TRBD1 or TRBD2 (6 bases each). Germline assignment: CDR1 MNHEY and CDR2 SVGEGT. Trimming shortened V by 6 bases and J by 5 bases, and 19 bases separated the two germline ends. The CDR3 totals 15 residues.

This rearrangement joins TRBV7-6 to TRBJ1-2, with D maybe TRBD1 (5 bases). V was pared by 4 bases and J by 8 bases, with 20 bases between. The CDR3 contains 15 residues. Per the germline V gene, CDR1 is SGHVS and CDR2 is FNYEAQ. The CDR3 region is CASSSGPLAYGGYTF. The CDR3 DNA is TGTGCCAGCAGCTCGGGACCGCTGGCTTATGGGGGCTACACCTTC.

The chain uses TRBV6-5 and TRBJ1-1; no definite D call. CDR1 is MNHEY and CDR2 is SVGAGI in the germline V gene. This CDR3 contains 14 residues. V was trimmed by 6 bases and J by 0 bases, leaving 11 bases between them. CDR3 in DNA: TGTGCCAGCAGCCTTACAGAAATGAACACTGAAGCTTTCTTT. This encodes CASSLTEMNTEAFF.

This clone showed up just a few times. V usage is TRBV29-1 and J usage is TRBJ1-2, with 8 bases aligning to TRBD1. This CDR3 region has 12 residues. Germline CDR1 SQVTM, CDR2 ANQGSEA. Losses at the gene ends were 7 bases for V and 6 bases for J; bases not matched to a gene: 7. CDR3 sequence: CSGSQGVDGYTF. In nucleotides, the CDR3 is TGCAGCGGGTCACAGGGGGTGGATGGCTACACCTTC.

In nucleotides, the CDR3 is TGTGCCAGCAGCGGACCGACAGACGGTAATCAGCCCCAGCATTTT. It translates to CASSGPTDGNQPQHF. The J gene is TRBJ1-5, the V gene TRBV6-6; tentatively, D is TRBD1 (5 bases). Germline V gene sequence: CDR1 MNHNY, CDR2 SVGAGI (reference sequence). The CDR3 spans 15 residues. With 6 bases removed from V and 4 bases from J, the gap between germline ends came to 16 bases.

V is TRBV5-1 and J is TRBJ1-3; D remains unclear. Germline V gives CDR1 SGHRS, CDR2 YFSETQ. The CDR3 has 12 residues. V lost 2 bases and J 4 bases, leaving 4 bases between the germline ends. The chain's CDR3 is CASSFDGNTIYF. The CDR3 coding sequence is TGCGCCAGCAGCTTTGACGGAAACACCATATATTTT.

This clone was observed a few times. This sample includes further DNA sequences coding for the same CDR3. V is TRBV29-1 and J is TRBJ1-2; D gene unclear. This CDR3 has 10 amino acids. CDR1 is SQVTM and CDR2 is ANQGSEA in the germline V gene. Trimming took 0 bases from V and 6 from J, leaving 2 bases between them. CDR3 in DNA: TGCAGCGTTGAAGATAATGGCTACACCTTC. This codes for CSVEDNGYTF.